This TCR beta chain was identified in a study of Ad26.COV2.S vaccination and SARS-CoV-2 variants. Sample treatment: some 20 received Ad26.COV2.S at low or high dose, single or two shots; roughly 5 received placebo; per-sample allocation not given. Sampling occurred on day 63 after the first vaccine or placebo injection. Aged 18-55 years, donor was enrolled in Boston in about 2020. The CDR3 is made up of 17 amino acids. Unmatched junction bases numbered 6, after V lost 0 bases and J lost 1 base. From germline, CDR1 is KGHSH and CDR2 LQKENI. Repertoires were generated with immunoSEQ multiplex PCR, while TCRdb's copy carries only in-frame clones and drops some. The table lists about 350,000 clones, 75% to 90% of them singletons.

The sequencing here drew on peripheral blood, taken in a trial of Ad26.COV2.S vaccine versus placebo. The origin of this receptor is a person aged 18-60 years who received the Ad26.COV2.S COVID-19 vaccine or a placebo. V is TRBV18 and J is TRBJ2-1, with 7 bases aligning to TRBD2. The CDR3 DNA reads as TGTGCCAGCTCACCACCGTTGGCGGGGGAGTCCTACAATGAGCAGTTCTTC. It encodes CASSPPLAGESYNEQFF.